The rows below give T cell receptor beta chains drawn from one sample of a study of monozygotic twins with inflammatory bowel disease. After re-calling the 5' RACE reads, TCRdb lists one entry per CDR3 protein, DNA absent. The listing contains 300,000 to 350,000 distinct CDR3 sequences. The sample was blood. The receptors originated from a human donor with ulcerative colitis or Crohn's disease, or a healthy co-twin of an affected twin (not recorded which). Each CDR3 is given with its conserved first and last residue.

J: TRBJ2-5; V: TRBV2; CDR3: CASSVRETQYF
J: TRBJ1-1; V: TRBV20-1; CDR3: CSARGGSKNTEAFF
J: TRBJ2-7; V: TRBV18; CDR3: CASSSGQNSYEQYF
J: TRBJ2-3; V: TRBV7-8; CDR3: CASSSSVVLAGADTQYF
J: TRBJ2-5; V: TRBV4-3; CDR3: CASSQETGETQYF
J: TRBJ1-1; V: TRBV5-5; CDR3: CASSLLTTPLKAFF
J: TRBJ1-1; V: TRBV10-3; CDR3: CAISARGGQGVTEAFF
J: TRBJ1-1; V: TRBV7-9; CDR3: CASSLRGEVALEAFF
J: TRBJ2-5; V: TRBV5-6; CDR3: CASSFASGRAGETQYF
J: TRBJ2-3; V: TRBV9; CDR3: CASSVASIGLGDTQYF
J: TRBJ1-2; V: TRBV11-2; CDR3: CASSLERGDCGYTF
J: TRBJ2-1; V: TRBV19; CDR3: CASSLSGLKYDEQFF
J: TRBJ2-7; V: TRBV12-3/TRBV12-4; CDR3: CASSSRGPKQYF
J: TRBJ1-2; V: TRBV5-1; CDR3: CASSLGDRYYGYTF
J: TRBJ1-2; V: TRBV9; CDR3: CASSVQLDRGYTF
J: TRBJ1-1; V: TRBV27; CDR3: CASSRQIPSNTEAFF
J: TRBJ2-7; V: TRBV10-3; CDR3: CAISGSAGGNEQYF
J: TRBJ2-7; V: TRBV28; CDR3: CASPPRAWQGGGHEQYF
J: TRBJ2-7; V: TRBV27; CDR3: CASSGTADYEQYF
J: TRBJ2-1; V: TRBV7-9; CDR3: CASSPPGTSIHNEQFF
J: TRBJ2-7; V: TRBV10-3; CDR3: CAISESGAGNSYEQYF
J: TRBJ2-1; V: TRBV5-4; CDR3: CASSVDRYNEQFF
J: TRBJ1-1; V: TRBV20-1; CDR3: CSARSGAGAFF
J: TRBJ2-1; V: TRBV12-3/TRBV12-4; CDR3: CASSLGGDRFPYNEQFF
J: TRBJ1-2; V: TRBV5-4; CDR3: CASSFKGAFPANYGYTF
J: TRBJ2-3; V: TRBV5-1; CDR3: CASSSSFNQQGDTQYF
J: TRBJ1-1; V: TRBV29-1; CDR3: CSVVEEAEAFF
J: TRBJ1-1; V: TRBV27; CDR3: CASSLKGYRGGMNTEAFF
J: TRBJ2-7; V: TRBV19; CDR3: CASRSESESYEQYF
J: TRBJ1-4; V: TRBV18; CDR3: CASSPGDRGRTNEKLFF
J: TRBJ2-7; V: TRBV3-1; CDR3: CASSPWDGPYEQYF
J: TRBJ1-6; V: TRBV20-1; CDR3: CSARPRDRDYNSPLHF
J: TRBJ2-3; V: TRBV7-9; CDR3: CASSLAGGPGTDTQYF
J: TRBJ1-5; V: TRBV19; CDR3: CASSVEGHGQPQHF
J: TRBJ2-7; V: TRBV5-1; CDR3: CASSTTSQYEQYF
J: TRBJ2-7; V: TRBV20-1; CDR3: CSARGPGISYEQYF
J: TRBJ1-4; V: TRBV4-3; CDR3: CASSPESAPGEKLFF
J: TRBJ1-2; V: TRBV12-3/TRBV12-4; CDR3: CASSIPGGSNYGYTF
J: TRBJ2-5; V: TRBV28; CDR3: CASSLGGQRQETQYF
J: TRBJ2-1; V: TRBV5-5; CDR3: CASSRGEPIYNEQFF
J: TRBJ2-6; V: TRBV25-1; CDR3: CASSPPAPEHTSGANVLTF
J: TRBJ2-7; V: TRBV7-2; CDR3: CASTAGAGTYEQYF
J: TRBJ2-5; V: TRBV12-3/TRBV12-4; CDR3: CASRSRAGGWEETQYF
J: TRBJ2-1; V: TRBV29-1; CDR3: CSVARGPQREQFF
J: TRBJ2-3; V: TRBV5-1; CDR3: CASSNSGASTDTQYF
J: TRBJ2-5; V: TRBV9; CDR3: CASSAYGVSETQYF
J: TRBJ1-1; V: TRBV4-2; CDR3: CASSQHTGRTEAFF
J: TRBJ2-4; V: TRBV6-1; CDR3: CASSEARARGGYF
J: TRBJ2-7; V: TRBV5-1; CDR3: CASSRLAGEGEQYF
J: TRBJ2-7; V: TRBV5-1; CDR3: CASSLTLSSYEQYF
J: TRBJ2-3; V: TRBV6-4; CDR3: CASSGSASGTDTQYF
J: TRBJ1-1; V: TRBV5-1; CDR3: CASSQDRGAEAFF
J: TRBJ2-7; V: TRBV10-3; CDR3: CAISENAGGSYEQYF
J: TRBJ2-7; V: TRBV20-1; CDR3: CSKRHVSSYEQYF
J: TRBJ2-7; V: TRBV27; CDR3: CASSFGDGYEQYF